Sequencing of this T cell receptor beta chain was carried out in a study of PD-1 blockade in mismatch repair-deficient tumors. Here immunoSEQ multiplex PCR was the method, and the copy in TCRdb shows in-frame clones only, minus some. The sample has more than 13,000 clones; 86% are singletons. Trimming shortened V by 5 bases and J by 4 bases, and 11 bases separated the two germline ends. Germline CDR1 reads GTSNPN; CDR2 reads SVGIG (reference sequence). The CDR3 sequence is 13 residues long. As to time point: identical approximately 10-day culture without peptide (control). Remarks on this clone: The antigen is unknown.

This specimen consisted of cells cultured in vitro, obtained from a patient treated with pembrolizumab. This receptor was taken from an adult with mismatch repair-deficient cancer. The rearrangement uses TRBV30 and TRBJ1-4; no definite D call. Written as DNA, the CDR3 is TGTGCCTGGGATTCGGACGTTAATGAAAAACTGTTTTTT. Translated, it gives CAWDSDVNEKLFF.